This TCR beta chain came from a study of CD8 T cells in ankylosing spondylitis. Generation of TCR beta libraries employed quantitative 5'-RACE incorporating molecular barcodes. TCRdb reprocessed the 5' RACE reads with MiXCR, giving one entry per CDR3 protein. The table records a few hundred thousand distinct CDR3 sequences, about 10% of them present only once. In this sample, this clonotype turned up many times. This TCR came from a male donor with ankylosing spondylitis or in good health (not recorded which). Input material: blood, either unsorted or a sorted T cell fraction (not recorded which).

The CDR3 here is CSARPGGLREQFF. CDR3 in DNA: TGCAGTGCTAGACCGGGGGGCCTGAGAGAGCAGTTCTTC. The chain uses TRBV20-1 and TRBJ2-1; D might be TRBD2 (7 bases). V was pared by 2 bases and J by 10 bases, with 15 bases between. The germline gives CDR1 DFQATT, CDR2 SNEGSKA (reference sequence). This CDR3 spans 13 amino acids.